This is a list of T cell receptor beta chains from one sample in a study of shared clonotypes between healthy human individuals. The repertoire was sequenced with immunoSEQ multiplex PCR; TCRdb's copy has only in-frame clones and lacks some. The profile shows around 200,000 clones, 66% of them singletons. Sequencing was done on a sample of memory CD4+ T cells sorted from blood. The receptor set was obtained from a man between 25 and 39 years old in good health. The CDR3 runs from the conserved cysteine through the conserved F or W. Fields, in order: V gene, J gene, CDR3 protein.

TRBV28	TRBJ1-4	CASMGTQGAPEKLFF
TRBV18	TRBJ1-5	CASSPSDRNSNQPQHF
TRBV29-1	TRBJ2-7	CSVMGQGPYEQYF
TRBV29-1	TRBJ2-3	CSARQSTDTQYF
TRBV11-3	TRBJ2-7	CASSQGGGRDYEQYF
TRBV5-5	TRBJ2-2	CASSLWQGPAGELFF
TRBV9	TRBJ2-3	CASSAGTSGTSTDTQYF
TRBV5-1	TRBJ1-2	CASSPGQVQGYTF
TRBV10-2	TRBJ2-6	CASSTGTGANVLTF
TRBV29-1	TRBJ2-3	CSVQTRDGWDTQYF
TRBV9	TRBJ2-5	CASSLGLQETQYF
TRBV7-3	TRBJ2-1	CASSFQGGRDYEQFF
TRBV12-5	TRBJ2-5	CASGLWASETQYF
TRBV29-1	TRBJ2-5	CSVEENLQETQYF
TRBV19	TRBJ1-5	CASNLQGASNQPQHF
TRBV14	TRBJ2-3	CASSQGTKYSTDTQYF
TRBV5-1	TRBJ2-3	CASSIGTSGSTDTQYF
TRBV9	TRBJ2-2	CASSVAGGGRTGELFF
TRBV7-6	TRBJ1-1	CASSSPNREGTEAFF
TRBV18	TRBJ2-1	CASSPPLADEQFF
TRBV5-6	TRBJ2-7	CASSFSAGGYEQYF
TRBV5-4	TRBJ2-7	CASSSLGGRYEQYF
TRBV7-2	TRBJ2-3	CASSLAPQRRTDTQYF
TRBV7-9	TRBJ2-7	CASTSNKGFTGQYF
TRBV6-5	TRBJ1-5	CASSYLGADQPQHF
TRBV6-5	TRBJ2-1	CASSWTSGRNEQFF
TRBV4-2	TRBJ2-7	CASSRGTSGASYEQYF
TRBV18	TRBJ2-7	CASSPSGSSYEQYF
TRBV7-9	TRBJ1-2	CASSLSLYGYTF